The rows below give T cell receptor beta chains drawn from one sample of a study of blood T cell repertoires in COVID-19. The method was immunoSEQ multiplex PCR; TCRdb's version includes in-frame clones alone and lacks a portion of them. Counted here are some 96,000 clones, about 88% occurring once; the ten biggest clones make up about 7.4%. The sequenced sample was peripheral blood. Receptors were obtained from a man in his thirties or forties in a cohort sampled during active COVID-19. CDR3s include the opening cysteine and the closing phenylalanine or tryptophan. The order of the fields is CDR3 DNA, CDR3 protein, D gene, clone size, J gene, V gene. A D gene is named only where the DNA matches it firmly. Only part of the rows carry a size: once, few, many, or a class if the clone is expanded.

TGCGCCAGCAGCTTCGCGGGGCCGAGGGACACTGAAGCTTTCTTT,CASSFAGPRDTEAFF,.,.,TRBJ1-1,TRBV5-1
TGCGCCAGCAGCCAAGACCCGAGCCTAGCAGCCCCCTACGAGCAGTACTTC,CASSQDPSLAAPYEQYF,.,once,TRBJ2-7,TRBV4-3
TGTGCCAGCAGCCAGAGGGAGGAGCAGTACTTC,CASSQREEQYF,.,.,TRBJ2-7,TRBV28
TGTGCCAGCAGTTACTCCGACAGACTTAGCACAGATACGCAGTATTTT,CASSYSDRLSTDTQYF,.,.,TRBJ2-3,TRBV6-6
TGCAGCGGCGCCCCTCGATCAGGCCAAGAGACCCAGTACTTC,CSGAPRSGQETQYF,.,.,TRBJ2-5,TRBV29-1
TGTGCCAGCTCACCACGGGGGGTGAGCACAGATACGCAGTATTTT,CASSPRGVSTDTQYF,.,.,TRBJ2-3,TRBV18
TGTGCCAGCAGTGAAACTGGACAGGGTTACGAGCAGTACTTC,CASSETGQGYEQYF,TRBD1,.,TRBJ2-7,TRBV6-1
TGTGCCAGCAGACCGGGACAGGGTGTGGATACGCAGTATTTT,CASRPGQGVDTQYF,TRBD1,.,TRBJ2-3,TRBV19
TGCGCCAGCAGCCAAGGGCTCCGAGGTGAGCCCCAGCATTTT,CASSQGLRGEPQHF,.,.,TRBJ1-5,TRBV4-3
TGTGCCAGCTCACCTTCGACAGAGATAAACTATGGCTACACCTTC,CASSPSTEINYGYTF,.,few,TRBJ1-2,TRBV18
TGTGCCAGCAGCCCGGGACAGGGGGCTATGCATTCACCCCTCCACTTT,CASSPGQGAMHSPLHF,TRBD1,.,TRBJ1-6,TRBV5-6
TGTGCCAGCAGCCGCGCCCTAGCGGGCACAGATACGCAGTATTTT,CASSRALAGTDTQYF,TRBD2,.,TRBJ2-3,TRBV7-2
TGTGCCAGCAGTTTCCCCGATAATCTAGCGGGGGGCAAAGGCTATGAGCAGTTCTTC,CASSFPDNLAGGKGYEQFF,TRBD2,.,TRBJ2-1,TRBV5-6
TGTGCCAGTAGTACGGGACAGGGGGCGCATGGCTACACCTTC,CASSTGQGAHGYTF,TRBD1,.,TRBJ1-2,TRBV19
TGTGCCAGCAGCCCTCGGACTAGCGGGGGCCGGGATACGCAGTATTTT,CASSPRTSGGRDTQYF,TRBD2,.,TRBJ2-3,TRBV7-6
TGTGCCAGCAGTTTTTCTGAGGGTTACTACGAGCAGTACTTC,CASSFSEGYYEQYF,.,.,TRBJ2-7,TRBV27
TGTGCCTCCCGTGCAGGGGCTCTGGGAGAAGCTTTCTTT,CASRAGALGEAFF,.,.,TRBJ1-1,TRBV30
TGTGCCACCCATGGGACAGGGGAAGATCCCTACGAGCAGTACTTC,CATHGTGEDPYEQYF,TRBD1,.,TRBJ2-7,TRBV24-1